This T cell receptor (beta chain) was sequenced during a study of blood T cells in healthy people across ages (dated by TCRdb to 2014 to 2015). About the investigation overall: In model experiments, roughly one uniquely barcoded TCR beta cDNA molecule per two T cells was captured by template switching. For two donors (one aged 18 to 29 and one aged 80 or older), the study analyzed two additional independent replicas of 1 million unique cDNA reads from the same blood draw. Four age groups were formed from the donors: young (average about 15 years), middle-aged (approximately 39), aged (about 62) and long-lived (more than 75). To avoid experimental bias, donors of different ages were distributed randomly across sequencing lanes. Age-related changes in TCR beta repertoire diversity were measured in the study by deep sequencing normalized with unique cDNA molecular identifiers.

Broad study findings and their caveats: Because the CMV infection status of the donors was unknown, age-related changes in expanded clonotypes may potentially have been confounded. As age increased, observed TCR beta diversity per million T cells dropped in a roughly linear way, and a significant reduction was already evident by age about 40. The percentage of naive T cells measured by flow cytometry correlated strongly with observed TCR beta diversity. Compared with the aged group, the long-lived group had more naive CD4+ T cells, fewer expanded clones and increased TCR diversity, a pattern suggesting age selection. Estimates of total diversity based on one million sequenced T cells were regarded as lower bounds and as underestimates. Bulk unsorted PBMC profiling prevented conclusive comparison of naive and antigen-experienced compartments.

Receptor libraries were prepared by 5' RACE. Sequencing used an Illumina HiSeq 2500. A second 7 to 11 cycle PCR used a sample-barcoded 5' primer and a J-beta primer mix. A template-switch 5' adaptor carrying 12 random nucleotides introduced a unique molecular identifier onto each TCR beta cDNA molecule. Each sample yielded at least 2.5 million CDR3-containing paired-end reads. All of the RNA was converted into first-strand cDNA using the Mint cDNA synthesis kit, with a TRBC-specific oligonucleotide serving as the primer. Following uracil-DNA glycosylase treatment, all cDNA underwent a first 18-cycle PCR with the universal primers M1SS and BC2_uni_R. The original methods were these. Normalization of each sample was performed by random selection of 1 million high-quality reads, each carrying a distinct molecular identifier. Instead of being binned into consensus sequences, reads with shared molecular identifiers were discarded. MiTCR, set to a Q25 quality threshold and the strictest error-elimination algorithm, was used for CDR3 identification, clonotype clustering and error correction. Lower-bound total TCR beta diversity was estimated with a nonparametric unseen species model using Euler transformation. Starting from the raw public reads, TCRdb applied fastp trimming at Q25, assembled clones with MiXCR and retained in-frame beta chains. Each CDR3 protein gets just one entry, which takes the most common genes and DNA from the rows behind it. These V and J calls derive from TCRdb rather than the authors' analysis. For this sample there are about a million distinct CDR3 sequences; approximately 50% appear just once. In total, the top ten clones hold about 21% of the sample.

This clonotype was detected ten times or more. It lacks a known antigen. Base quality data are lacking; no much larger clone is found one base away. V loses 6 bases at its end and J loses 8 bases; junction bases beyond the gene matches: 6. CDR1 and CDR2, looked up from the germline V gene, are WSHSY and SAAADI. Its CDR3 holds 15 amino acids, cysteine through phenylalanine. Solely the CDR3 DNA is kept, with 45 bases framed from the first base. The roughly 39 donors, aged about 6 to 95 years, were systemically healthy Caucasian individuals from Russia. Each donor gave 9.5 to 10 milliliters of peripheral blood, drawn into EDTA-treated Vacutainer tubes. PBMCs were isolated by Ficoll-Paque density-gradient centrifugation, with at least 6 million obtained per sample. Trizol reagent was used to extract total RNA from PBMCs, with at least 5.5 micrograms per sample. The percentages of naive CD45RAhigh/CD27high T cells were determined by flow cytometry on a PBMC aliquot from every donor.

The V and J genes are TRBV10-2 and TRBJ2-1, and TRBD2 matches 14 of the central bases. The TCR sequence derives from a woman aged 55-70 years in good health. Sequencing input: blood. CDR3 loop: CASSLGTSGSYEQFF. The sequence in DNA is TGCGCCAGCAGCCTCGGGACTAGCGGGAGTTATGAGCAGTTCTTC.